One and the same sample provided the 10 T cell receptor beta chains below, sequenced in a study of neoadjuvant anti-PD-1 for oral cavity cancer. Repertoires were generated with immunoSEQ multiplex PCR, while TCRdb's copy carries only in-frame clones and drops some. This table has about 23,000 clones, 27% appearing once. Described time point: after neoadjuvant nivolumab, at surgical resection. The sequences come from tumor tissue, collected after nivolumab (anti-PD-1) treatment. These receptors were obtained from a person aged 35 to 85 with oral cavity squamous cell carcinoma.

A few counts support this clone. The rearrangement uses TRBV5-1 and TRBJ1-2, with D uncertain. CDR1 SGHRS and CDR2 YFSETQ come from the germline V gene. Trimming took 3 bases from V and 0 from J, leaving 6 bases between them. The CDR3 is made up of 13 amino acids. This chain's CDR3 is CASSSEPNYGYTF. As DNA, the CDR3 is TGCGCCAGCAGCTCAGAGCCTAACTATGGCTACACCTTC.

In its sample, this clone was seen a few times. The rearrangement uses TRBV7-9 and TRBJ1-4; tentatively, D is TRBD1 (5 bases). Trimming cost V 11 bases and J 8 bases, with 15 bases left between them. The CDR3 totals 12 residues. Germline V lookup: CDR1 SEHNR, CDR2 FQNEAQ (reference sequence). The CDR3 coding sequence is TGTGCCCTAAGTGGGACGCTAGAAAAACTGTTTTTT. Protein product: CALSGTLEKLFF.

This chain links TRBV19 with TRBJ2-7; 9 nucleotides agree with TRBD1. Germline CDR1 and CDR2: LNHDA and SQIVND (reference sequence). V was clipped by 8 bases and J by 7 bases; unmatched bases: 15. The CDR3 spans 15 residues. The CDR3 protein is CASAQMGQGFVEQYF. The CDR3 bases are TGTGCCAGTGCCCAGATGGGACAGGGTTTCGTGGAGCAGTACTTC.

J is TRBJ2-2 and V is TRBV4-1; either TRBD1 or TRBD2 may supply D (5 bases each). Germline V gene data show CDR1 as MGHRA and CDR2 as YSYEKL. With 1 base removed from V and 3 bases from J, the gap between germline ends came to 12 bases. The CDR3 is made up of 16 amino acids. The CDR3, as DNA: TGCGCCAGCAGCCAAGGACCGGGGCGGTACACCGGGGAGCTGTTTTTT. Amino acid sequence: CASSQGPGRYTGELFF.

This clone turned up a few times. CDR3 DNA sequence: TGTGCCAGTACCAAAGAGGACGGGGGGAACACTGAAGCTTTCTTT. Translated: CASTKEDGGNTEAFF. This sequence joins TRBV7-9 and TRBJ1-1; TRBD1 might be the D (5 bases). The CDR3 has 15 residues. V shed 9 bases and J shed 1 base, with 18 bases lying between them. In germline, CDR1 is SEHNR, CDR2 FQNEAQ (reference sequence).

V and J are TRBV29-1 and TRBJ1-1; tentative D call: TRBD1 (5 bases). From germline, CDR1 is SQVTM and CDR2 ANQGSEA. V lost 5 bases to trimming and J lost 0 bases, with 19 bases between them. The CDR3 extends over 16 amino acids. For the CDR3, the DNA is TGCAGCGTTCTGGGCCAAGAGCGGGGGATGAACACTGAAGCTTTCTTT. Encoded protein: CSVLGQERGMNTEAFF.

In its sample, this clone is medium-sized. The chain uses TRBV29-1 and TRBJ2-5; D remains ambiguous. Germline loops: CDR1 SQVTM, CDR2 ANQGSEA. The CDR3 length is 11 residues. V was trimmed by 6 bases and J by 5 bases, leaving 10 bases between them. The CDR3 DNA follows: TGCAGCGTCCCCCGGGCCGAGACCCAGTACTTC. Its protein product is CSVPRAETQYF.

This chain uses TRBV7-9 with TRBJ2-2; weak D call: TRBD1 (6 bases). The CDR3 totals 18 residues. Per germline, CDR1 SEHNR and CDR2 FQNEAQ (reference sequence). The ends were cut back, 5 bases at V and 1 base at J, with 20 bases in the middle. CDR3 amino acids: CASSPKPGQILNTGELFF. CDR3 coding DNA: TGTGCCAGCAGCCCCAAACCGGGACAAATCCTGAACACCGGGGAGCTGTTTTTT.

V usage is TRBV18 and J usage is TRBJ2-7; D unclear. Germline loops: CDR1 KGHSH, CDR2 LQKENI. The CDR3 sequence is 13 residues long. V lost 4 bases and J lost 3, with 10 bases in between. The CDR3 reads CASSLGSNYEQYF. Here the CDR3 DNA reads TGTGCCAGCTCACTCGGTAGCAACTACGAGCAGTACTTC.

DNA of the CDR3: TGTGCCAGCACAATCGGGGGGCTATACGAGCAGTACTTC. Protein sequence: CASTIGGLYEQYF. The rearrangement uses TRBV2 and TRBJ2-7; D may be TRBD2 (7 bases). V was trimmed by 7 bases and J by 4 bases, leaving 14 bases between them. The CDR3 spans 13 residues. Germline V gives CDR1 SNHLY, CDR2 FYNNEI.